This T cell receptor (beta chain) is from a study of cytomegalovirus exposure and HLA in healthy donors. The PCR ran on 60 Vbeta and 13 Jbeta primers. TCRdb's table, derived via immunoSEQ multiplex PCR, lists solely in-frame clones and lacks some. This sample has 150,000 to 180,000 clones; 60% to 85% occur once, and the top ten carry 3% to 4%. From germline, CDR1 is LNHNV and CDR2 YYDKDF (reference sequence). Trimming removed 0 bases at V and 4 bases at J, with 10 bases between. The CDR3 sequence is 15 residues long. Sequences were obtained from PBMCs. This receptor was identified in a woman in her forties in good health and CMV-seronegative. This chain connects TRBV15 to TRBJ1-3; a possible D gene is TRBD1 (6 bases). The CDR3, as DNA: TGTGCCACCAGCAGAGATGGACAGCTCGGAAACACCATATATTTT. Its protein product is CATSRDGQLGNTIYF.